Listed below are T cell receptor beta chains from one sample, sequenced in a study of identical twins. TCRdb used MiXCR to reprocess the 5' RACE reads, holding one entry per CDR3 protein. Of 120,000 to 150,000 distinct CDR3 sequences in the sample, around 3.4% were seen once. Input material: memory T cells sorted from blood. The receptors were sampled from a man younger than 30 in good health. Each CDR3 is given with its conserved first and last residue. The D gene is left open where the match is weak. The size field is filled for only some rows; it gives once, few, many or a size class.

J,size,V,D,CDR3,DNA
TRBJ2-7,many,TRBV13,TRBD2,CASSPRGSGMYEQYF,TGTGCCAGCAGCCCCCGTGGTAGCGGGATGTACGAGCAGTACTTC
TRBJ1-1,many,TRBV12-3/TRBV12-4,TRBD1,CASSSYRGTEAFF,TGTGCCAGCAGTTCTTACAGGGGAACTGAAGCTTTCTTT
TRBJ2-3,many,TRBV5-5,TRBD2,CASSPGGLAGDTQYF,TGTGCCAGCAGCCCCGGGGGGCTAGCGGGAGATACGCAGTATTTT
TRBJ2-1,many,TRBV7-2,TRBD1,CASSPGTGRYNEQFF,TGTGCCAGCAGCCCCGGGACAGGGAGGTACAATGAGCAGTTCTTC
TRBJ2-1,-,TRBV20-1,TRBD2,CSARDTGGGYNEQFF,TGCAGTGCTAGAGATACTGGCGGGGGTTACAATGAGCAGTTCTTC
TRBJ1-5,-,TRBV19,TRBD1,CASQTKQGVHQPQHF,TGTGCCAGCCAAACTAAGCAGGGGGTTCATCAGCCCCAGCATTTT
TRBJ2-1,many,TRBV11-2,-,CASSLGVSLTYNEQFF,TGTGCCAGCAGCTTAGGGGTCAGCCTTACCTACAATGAGCAGTTCTTC
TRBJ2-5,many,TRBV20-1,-,CSARVDEFGTQYF,TGCAGTGCTAGGGTTGATGAATTCGGGACCCAGTACTTC
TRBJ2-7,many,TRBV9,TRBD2,CASSVTSGYEQYF,TGTGCCAGCAGCGTAACTAGCGGCTACGAGCAGTACTTC
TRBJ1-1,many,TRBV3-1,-,CASSLGQQNTEAFF,TGTGCCAGCAGCCTCGGACAGCAGAACACTGAAGCTTTCTTT
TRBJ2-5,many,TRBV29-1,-,CSVEVITQETQYF,TGCAGCGTTGAGGTGATTACTCAAGAGACCCAGTACTTC
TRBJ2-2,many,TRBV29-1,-,CSVVVAGTGELFF,TGCAGCGTTGTGGTCGCGGGAACCGGGGAGCTGTTTTTT
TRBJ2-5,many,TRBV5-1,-,CASSSGSGKETQYF,TGCGCCAGCAGCTCTGGTAGCGGTAAAGAGACCCAGTACTTC
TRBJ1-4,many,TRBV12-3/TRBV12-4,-,CASSFGGSGEKLFF,TGTGCCAGCAGTTTCGGGGGTTCAGGTGAAAAACTGTTTTTT
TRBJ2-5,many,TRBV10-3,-,CAISGRKQETQYF,TGTGCCATCAGTGGACGTAAACAAGAGACCCAGTACTTC
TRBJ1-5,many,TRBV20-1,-,CSAERTDFNQPQHF,TGCAGTGCAGAACGGACGGATTTCAATCAGCCCCAGCATTTT
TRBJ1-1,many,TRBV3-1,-,CASSPGHNGAFF,TGTGCCAGCAGCCCGGGACATAATGGAGCTTTCTTT
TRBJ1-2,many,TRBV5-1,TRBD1,CASSLAPDRGRKGYTF,TGCGCCAGCAGCTTGGCCCCGGACAGGGGGCGAAAGGGCTACACCTTC
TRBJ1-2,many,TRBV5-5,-,CASSLDTGRNYGYTF,TGTGCCAGCAGCTTGGACACAGGGCGTAACTATGGCTACACCTTC
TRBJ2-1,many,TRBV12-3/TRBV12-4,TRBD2,CASSPLAGGGEQFF,TGTGCCAGCAGTCCCCTAGCGGGAGGCGGTGAGCAGTTCTTC
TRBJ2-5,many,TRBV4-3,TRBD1,CASSQDLWDRETQYF,TGCGCCAGCAGCCAAGATCTCTGGGACAGAGAGACCCAGTACTTC
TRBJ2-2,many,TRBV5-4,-,CASSLDPDTGELFF,TGTGCCAGCAGCCTCGACCCAGACACCGGGGAGCTGTTTTTT
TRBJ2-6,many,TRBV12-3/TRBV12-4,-,CAALYAWRLKLVAGANVLTF,TGTGCCGCCCTCTATGCATGGCGGTTGAAGTTGGTAGCCGGGGCCAACGTCCTGACTTTC
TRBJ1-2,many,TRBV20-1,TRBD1,CSARDLDREDGYTF,TGCAGTGCTAGAGATCTGGACAGGGAGGATGGCTACACCTTC
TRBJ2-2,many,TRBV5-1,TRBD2,CASRVLAGNTGELFF,TGCGCCAGCAGGGTCCTAGCGGGAAACACCGGGGAGCTGTTTTTT
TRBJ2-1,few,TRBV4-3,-,CASSQVRAGEQFF,TGCGCCAGCAGCCAAGTGAGAGCGGGCGAGCAGTTCTTC
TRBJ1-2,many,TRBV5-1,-,CASSEAIPDGYTF,TGCGCCAGCAGCGAAGCTATCCCGGATGGCTACACCTTC
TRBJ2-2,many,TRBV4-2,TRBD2,CASSQDIRQLAGGTGELFF,TGTGCCAGCAGCCAAGATATCCGGCAACTAGCGGGAGGGACCGGGGAGCTGTTTTTT
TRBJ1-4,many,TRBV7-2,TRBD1,CASSLATGMAEKLFF,TGTGCCAGCAGCTTAGCGACAGGGATGGCTGAAAAACTGTTTTTT
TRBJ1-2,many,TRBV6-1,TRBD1,CASSTDRLGGYTF,TGTGCCAGCAGTACGGACAGGCTCGGTGGCTACACCTTC
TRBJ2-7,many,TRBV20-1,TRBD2,CSAGGASGSDDEQYF,TGCAGTGCTGGAGGGGCTAGCGGGAGTGATGACGAGCAGTACTTC
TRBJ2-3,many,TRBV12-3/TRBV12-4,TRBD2,CASSRPPLKTSGRYTDTQYF,TGTGCCAGCAGCCGACCCCCCTTAAAAACGAGCGGGAGGTACACAGATACGCAGTATTTT
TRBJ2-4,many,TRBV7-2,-,CASSLSLAKNIQYF,TGTGCCAGCAGCTTGAGCCTAGCCAAAAACATTCAGTACTTC
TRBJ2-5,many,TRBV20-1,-,CSARDEPLLTQYF,TGCAGTGCTAGAGATGAACCCTTGTTGACCCAGTACTTC
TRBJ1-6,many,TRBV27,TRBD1,CASGQGVKLAPLHF,TGTGCCAGCGGACAGGGGGTTAAATTGGCACCCCTCCACTTT
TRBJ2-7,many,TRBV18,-,CASSPEQGREQYF,TGTGCCAGCTCACCAGAACAGGGTCGCGAGCAGTACTTC
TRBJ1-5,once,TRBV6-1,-,CAYSRGVNQPQHF,TGTGCCTATAGTAGGGGGGTTAATCAGCCCCAGCATTTT
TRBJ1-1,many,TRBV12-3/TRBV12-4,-,CASSLLGAMNTEAFF,TGTGCCAGCAGTTTACTGGGGGCCATGAACACTGAAGCTTTCTTT
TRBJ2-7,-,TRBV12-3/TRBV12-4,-,CASSELTRPYEQYF,TGTGCCAGCAGTGAGCTGACTAGGCCCTACGAGCAGTACTTC
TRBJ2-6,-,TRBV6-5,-,CASSYSDSGLPGANVLTF,TGTGCCAGCAGTTATTCCGACTCCGGGCTACCTGGGGCCAACGTCCTGACTTTC
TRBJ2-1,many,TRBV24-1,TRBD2,CAKAGAPHNEQFF,TGTGCCAAAGCGGGAGCCCCCCACAATGAGCAGTTCTTC
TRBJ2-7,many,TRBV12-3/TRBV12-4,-,CASSLNYEQYF,TGTGCCAGCAGCCTCAACTACGAGCAGTACTTC
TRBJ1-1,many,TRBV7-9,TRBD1,CASSPRGRGEAFF,TGTGCCAGCAGTCCAAGGGGGCGCGGCGAAGCTTTCTTT
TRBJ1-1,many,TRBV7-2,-,CASSLRGRVTEAFF,TGTGCCAGCAGCTTAAGAGGTCGGGTAACTGAAGCTTTCTTT
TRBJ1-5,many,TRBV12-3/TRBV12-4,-,CASSLAQFSNQPQHF,TGTGCCAGCAGTTTAGCGCAATTTAGCAATCAGCCCCAGCATTTT
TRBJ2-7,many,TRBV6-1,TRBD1,CASSDGRGWVEQYF,TGTGCCAGCAGTGACGGCAGGGGGTGGGTCGAGCAGTACTTC
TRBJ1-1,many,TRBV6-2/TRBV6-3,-,CASRLARQVNTEAFF,TGTGCCAGCCGCCTCGCGAGACAGGTGAACACTGAAGCTTTCTTT
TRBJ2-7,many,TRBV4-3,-,CASSQDPTRVGSYEQYF,TGCGCCAGCAGCCAAGATCCCACTCGGGTCGGCTCCTACGAGCAGTACTTC
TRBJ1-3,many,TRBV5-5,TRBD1,CASSLGTGSSGNTIYF,TGTGCCAGCAGCTTGGGGACAGGCTCCTCTGGAAACACCATATATTTT
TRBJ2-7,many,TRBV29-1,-,CSVGGNYEQYF,TGCAGCGTTGGGGGAAACTACGAGCAGTACTTC
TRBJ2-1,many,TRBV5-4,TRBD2,CASSLAPGLSSYNEQFF,TGTGCCAGCAGCTTGGCCCCGGGACTAAGCTCCTACAATGAGCAGTTCTTC
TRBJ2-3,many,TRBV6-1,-,CASSGLVTDTQYF,TGTGCCAGCAGTGGACTAGTCACAGATACGCAGTATTTT
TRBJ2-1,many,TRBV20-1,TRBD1,CSAPGQGGHEQFF,TGCAGTGCTCCTGGACAGGGCGGGCATGAGCAGTTCTTC